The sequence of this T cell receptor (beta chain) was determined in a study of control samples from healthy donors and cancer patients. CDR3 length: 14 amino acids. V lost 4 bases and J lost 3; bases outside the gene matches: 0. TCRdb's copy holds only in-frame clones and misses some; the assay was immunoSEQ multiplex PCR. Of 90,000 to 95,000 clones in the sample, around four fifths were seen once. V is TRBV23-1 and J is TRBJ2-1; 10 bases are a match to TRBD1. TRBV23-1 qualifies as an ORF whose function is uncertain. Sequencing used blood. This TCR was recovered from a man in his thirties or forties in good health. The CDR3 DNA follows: TGCGCCAGCAGTCGGGACAGGGGCTACAATGAGCAGTTCTTC. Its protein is CASSRDRGYNEQFF.